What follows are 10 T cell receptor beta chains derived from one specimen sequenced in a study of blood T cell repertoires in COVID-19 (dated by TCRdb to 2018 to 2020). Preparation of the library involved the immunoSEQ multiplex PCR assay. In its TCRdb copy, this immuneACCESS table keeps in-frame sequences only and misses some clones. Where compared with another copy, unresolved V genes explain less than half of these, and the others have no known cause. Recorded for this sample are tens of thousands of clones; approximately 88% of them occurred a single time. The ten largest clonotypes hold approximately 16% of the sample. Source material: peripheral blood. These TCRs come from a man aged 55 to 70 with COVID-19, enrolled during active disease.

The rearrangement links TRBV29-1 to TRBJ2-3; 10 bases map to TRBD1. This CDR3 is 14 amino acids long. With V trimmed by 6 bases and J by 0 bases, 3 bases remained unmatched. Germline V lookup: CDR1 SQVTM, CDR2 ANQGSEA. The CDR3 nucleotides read TGCAGCGTACGACAGGGGGCTAGCACAGATACGCAGTATTTT. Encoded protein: CSVRQGASTDTQYF.

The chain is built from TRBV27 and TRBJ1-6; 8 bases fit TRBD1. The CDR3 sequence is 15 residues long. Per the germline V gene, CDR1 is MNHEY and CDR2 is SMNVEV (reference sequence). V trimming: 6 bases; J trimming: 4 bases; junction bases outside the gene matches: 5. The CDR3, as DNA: TGTGCCAGCAGCAGGGGGCCACCTTATAATTCACCCCTCCACTTT. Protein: CASSRGPPYNSPLHF.

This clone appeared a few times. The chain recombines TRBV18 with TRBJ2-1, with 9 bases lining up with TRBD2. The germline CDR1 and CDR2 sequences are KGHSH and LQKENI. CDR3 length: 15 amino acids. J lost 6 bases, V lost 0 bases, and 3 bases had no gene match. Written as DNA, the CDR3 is TGTGCCAGCTCACCACCTAGCGGGAGCCGCAATGAGCAGTTCTTC. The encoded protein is CASSPPSGSRNEQFF.

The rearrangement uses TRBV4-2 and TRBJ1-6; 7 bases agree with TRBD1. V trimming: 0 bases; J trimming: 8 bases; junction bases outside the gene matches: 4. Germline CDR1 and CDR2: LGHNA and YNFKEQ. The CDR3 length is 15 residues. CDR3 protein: CASSQDGTGDSPLHF. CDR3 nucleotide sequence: TGTGCCAGCAGCCAAGATGGAACAGGGGATTCACCCCTCCACTTT.

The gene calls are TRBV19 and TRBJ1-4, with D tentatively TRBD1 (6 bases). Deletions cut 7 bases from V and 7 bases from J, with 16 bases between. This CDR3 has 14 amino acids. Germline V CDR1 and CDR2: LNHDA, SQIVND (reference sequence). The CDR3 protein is CASTNTGNGEKLFF. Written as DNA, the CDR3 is TGTGCCAGTACCAACACAGGGAATGGTGAAAAACTGTTTTTT.

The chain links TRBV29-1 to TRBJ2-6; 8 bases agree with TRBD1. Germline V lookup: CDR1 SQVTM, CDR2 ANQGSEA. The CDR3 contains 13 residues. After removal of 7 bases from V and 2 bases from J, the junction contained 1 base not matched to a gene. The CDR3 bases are TGCAGCGGGACAGGGACTGGGGCCAACGTCCTGACTTTC. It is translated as CSGTGTGANVLTF. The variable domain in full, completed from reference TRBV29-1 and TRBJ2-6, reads SAVISQKPSRDICQRGTSLTIQCQVDSQVTMMFWYRQQPGQSLTLIATANQGSEATYESGFVIDKFPISRPNLTFSTLTVSNMSPEDSSIYLCSGTGTGANVLTFGAGSRLTVL.

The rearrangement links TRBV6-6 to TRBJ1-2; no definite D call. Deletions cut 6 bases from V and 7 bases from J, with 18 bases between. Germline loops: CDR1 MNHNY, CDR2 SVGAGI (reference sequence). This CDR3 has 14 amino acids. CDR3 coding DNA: TGTGCCAGCAGCAAAGGACTAACTCAAGGTGGCTACACCTTC. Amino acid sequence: CASSKGLTQGGYTF.

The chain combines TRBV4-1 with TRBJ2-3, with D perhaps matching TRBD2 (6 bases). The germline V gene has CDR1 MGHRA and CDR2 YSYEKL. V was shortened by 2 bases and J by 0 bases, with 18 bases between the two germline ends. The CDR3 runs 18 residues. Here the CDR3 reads CASSQTGTSLSSTDTQYF. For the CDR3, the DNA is TGCGCCAGCAGCCAAACCGGGACTTCGCTTTCTAGCACAGATACGCAGTATTTT.

The CDR3 here is CASSQDPDTHEQYF. The CDR3, as DNA: TGCGCCAGCAGCCAAGATCCGGACACCCACGAGCAGTACTTC. The chain combines TRBV4-1 with TRBJ2-7; possibly TRBD1 for D (5 bases). Germline CDR1 MGHRA, CDR2 YSYEKL. The CDR3 is 14 amino acids. V shed 0 bases and J shed 5 bases, with 11 bases lying between them.

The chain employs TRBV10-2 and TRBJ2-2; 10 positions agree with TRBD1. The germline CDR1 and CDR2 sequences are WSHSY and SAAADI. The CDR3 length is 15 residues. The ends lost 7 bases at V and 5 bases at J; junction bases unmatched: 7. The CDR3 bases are TGCGCCAGCACGCGGAGACAGGGGGCGACCGGGGAGCTGTTTTTT. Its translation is CASTRRQGATGELFF.